These T cell receptor beta chains were read from a single sample in a study of PD-L1 blockade in urothelial cancer. The repertoire was sequenced with immunoSEQ multiplex PCR; TCRdb's copy has only in-frame clones and lacks some. Among about 24,000 clones listed, more than 70% were seen once. The specimen comprised PBMCs, sampled around atezolizumab (anti-PD-L1) treatment. The receptors stem from a man aged 70 or older with urothelial cancer. Both conserved end residues are part of each CDR3. The D gene is left open where the match is weak. Size is stated for part of the rows, as once, few or many counts, or as a class when the clone is expanded.

j_call	clone_size	v_call	d_call	cdr3_nt	cdr3_aa
TRBJ1-1	NA	TRBV7-9	NA	TGTGCCAGCAGCCCGGACCAAGGTGGGGCCACTGAAGCTTTCTTT	CASSPDQGGATEAFF
TRBJ2-2	NA	TRBV4-2	TRBD2	TGTGCCAGCAGCCAGAAAAGCGGGAGGGCCGCCGGGGAGCTGTTTTTT	CASSQKSGRAAGELFF
TRBJ2-1	NA	TRBV11-3	NA	TGTGCCAGCAGCTTAGATGCGGCTAGTTTCAATGAGCAGTTCTTC	CASSLDAASFNEQFF
TRBJ2-2	once	TRBV6-5	NA	TGTGCCAGCAGGTCCTGGGGGGAGAACACCGGGGAGCTGTTTTTT	CASRSWGENTGELFF
TRBJ2-7	NA	TRBV5-1	NA	TGCGCCAGCAGCTTGATTCAGGGGTCAACCTACGAGCAGTACTTC	CASSLIQGSTYEQYF
TRBJ1-3	once	TRBV30	NA	TGTGCCTGGAATAAGCAAGGGAGGGGAAACACCATATATTTT	CAWNKQGRGNTIYF
TRBJ1-1	NA	TRBV7-9	TRBD1	TGTGCCAGCAGAGGACAGGGCCAAGAAACTTTCTTT	CASRGQGQETFF
TRBJ2-7	NA	TRBV11-2	TRBD1	TGTGCCAGCAGCCCTCCACCGGCAGGGGGCGAGCAGTACTTC	CASSPPPAGGEQYF
TRBJ1-2	few	TRBV27	NA	TGTGCCAGCAGTTCCCGGGAGGATAGGTATGGCTACACCTTC	CASSSREDRYGYTF
TRBJ2-3	NA	TRBV28	NA	TGTGCCAGCAGTTTGGACTTATCCGATACGCAGTATTTT	CASSLDLSDTQYF
TRBJ2-7	NA	TRBV5-1	TRBD2	TGCGCCAGCAGCTTTCTGGCGGGAGAGTCCTACGAGCAGTACTTC	CASSFLAGESYEQYF
TRBJ2-7	NA	TRBV6-1	NA	TGTGCCAGCAATAAAATCCGGGCCTACGAGCAGTACTTC	CASNKIRAYEQYF
TRBJ2-1	NA	TRBV4-2	NA	TGTGCCAGCAGCCTACTCGAGGGACTCTACAATGAGCAGTTCTTC	CASSLLEGLYNEQFF
TRBJ1-2	NA	TRBV11-2	NA	TGTGCCAGCAGCTTAGTTCCAGGGTTCCTTAACTATGGCTACACCTTC	CASSLVPGFLNYGYTF
TRBJ2-5	NA	TRBV19	NA	TGTGCCAGTAGTATAATGGGGGCGATTAGACAGACCCAGTACTTC	CASSIMGAIRQTQYF
TRBJ2-7	NA	TRBV2	TRBD1	TGTGCCAGCAAAAGGGACAGGGGAAGTTTTTACGAGCAGTACTTC	CASKRDRGSFYEQYF
TRBJ2-7	NA	TRBV5-1	NA	TGCGCCAGCAGCTTGCAGGGTGGGACACATACCTACGAGCAGTACTTC	CASSLQGGTHTYEQYF
TRBJ1-2	NA	TRBV11-2	NA	TGTGCCAGCAGCTTAGATCAAAACTATGGCTACACCTTC	CASSLDQNYGYTF
TRBJ1-1	NA	TRBV5-1	NA	TGCGCCAGCAGCTCCTCTTCCTACACTGAAGCTTTCTTT	CASSSSSYTEAFF
TRBJ1-5	NA	TRBV2	NA	TGTGCCAGCAGTGTAGGGGGGGGGTATCAGCCCCAGCATTTT	CASSVGGGYQPQHF
TRBJ2-3	NA	TRBV4-1	TRBD2	TGCGCCAGCAGCCAAATCCCACTAGCGGCCCTCCTTTATACGCAGTATTTT	CASSQIPLAALLYTQYF
TRBJ2-2	NA	TRBV16	NA	TGTGCCAGCAGCCAATCCGCAGATTCCGGGGAGCTGTTTTTT	CASSQSADSGELFF
TRBJ1-5	NA	TRBV5-1	TRBD1	TGCGCCAGCAGCTTGCCTCAGGGGGCGCTCAATCAGCCCCAGCATTTT	CASSLPQGALNQPQHF
TRBJ2-6	NA	TRBV5-7	TRBD1	TGTGCCACTCCGGGACAGGGAGCCTCTGGGGCCAACGTCCTGACTTTC	CATPGQGASGANVLTF
TRBJ1-1	NA	TRBV6-4	NA	TGTGCCAGCAGTGACTCTCGAAGGGGGAACACTGAAGCTTTCTTT	CASSDSRRGNTEAFF
TRBJ2-7	NA	TRBV28	TRBD1	TGTGCCAGCACTTTCCACGGGACAGGGGAAAGTAAGCAGTACTTC	CASTFHGTGESKQYF
TRBJ1-4	NA	TRBV5-1	NA	TGCGCCAGCAGCCAGAATCCCGGAGCTAATGAAAAACTGTTTTTT	CASSQNPGANEKLFF
TRBJ2-5	NA	TRBV6-1	TRBD2	TGTGCCAGCTCCGTGGGGGGGTCGAGCGAGACCCAGTACTTC	CASSVGGSSETQYF
TRBJ2-5	NA	TRBV19	TRBD1	TGTGCCAGTAGTAGACCTGGGACAGTCGGCGAGACCCAGTACTTC	CASSRPGTVGETQYF
TRBJ1-4	NA	TRBV2	TRBD1	TGTGCCAGCAATACAGGGGAAAATGAAAAACTGTTTTTT	CASNTGENEKLFF
TRBJ2-1	NA	TRBV5-6	NA	TGTGCCAGCAGCCAGCTAGCGCTTGTTTCCTACAATGAGCAGTTCTTC	CASSQLALVSYNEQFF
TRBJ1-4	NA	TRBV5-6	TRBD1	TGTGCCAGCAGCGGACAGACAGGGGCCTCTAATGAAAAACTGTTTTTT	CASSGQTGASNEKLFF
TRBJ1-1	NA	TRBV28	TRBD1	TGTGCCAGCAGCCGGACAGGGGGTTACAACACTGAAGCTTTCTTT	CASSRTGGYNTEAFF
TRBJ1-3	NA	TRBV7-8	TRBD1	TGTGCCAGCAGCTTAGGGTATCCGGGACAGGGAACTGGAAACACCATATATTTT	CASSLGYPGQGTGNTIYF